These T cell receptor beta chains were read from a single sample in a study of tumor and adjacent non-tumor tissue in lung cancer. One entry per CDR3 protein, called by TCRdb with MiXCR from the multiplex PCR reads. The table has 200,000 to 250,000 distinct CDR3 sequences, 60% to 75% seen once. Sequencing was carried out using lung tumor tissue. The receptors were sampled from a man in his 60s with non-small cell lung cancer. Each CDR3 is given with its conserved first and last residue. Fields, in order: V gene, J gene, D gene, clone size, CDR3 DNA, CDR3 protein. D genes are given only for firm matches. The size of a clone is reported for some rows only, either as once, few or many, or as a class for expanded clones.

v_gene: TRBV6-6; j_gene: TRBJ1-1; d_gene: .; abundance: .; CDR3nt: TGTGCCAGCACTTTCGGTCGGGGAACTGAAGCTTTCTTT; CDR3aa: CASTFGRGTEAFF
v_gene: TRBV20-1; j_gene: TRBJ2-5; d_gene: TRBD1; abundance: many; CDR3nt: TGCAGTGAAGGACAGGGGGCCCTTGAGACCCAGTACTTC; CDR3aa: CSEGQGALETQYF
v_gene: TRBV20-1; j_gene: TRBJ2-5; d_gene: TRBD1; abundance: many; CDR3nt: TGCAGTGCTAAGGGACAGGGGAAAGAGACCCAGTACTTC; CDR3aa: CSAKGQGKETQYF
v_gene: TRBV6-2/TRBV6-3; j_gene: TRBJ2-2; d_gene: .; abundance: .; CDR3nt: TGTGCCAGCAGAGCGGAAAAAACCGGGGGGCTGTTTTTT; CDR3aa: CASRAEKTGGLFF
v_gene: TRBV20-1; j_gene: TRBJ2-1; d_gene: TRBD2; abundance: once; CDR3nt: TGCAGTGCTAGCCGAGGCACTAGCGCCATCCGGGACCTAATCTTC; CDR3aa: CSASRGTSAIRDLIF
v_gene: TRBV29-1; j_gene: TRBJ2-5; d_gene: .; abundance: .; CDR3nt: TGCGGCGTTCAGGGTATTACAGAGACTCAGTACTTC; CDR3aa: CGVQGITETQYF
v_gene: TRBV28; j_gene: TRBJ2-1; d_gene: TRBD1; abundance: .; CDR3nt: TGTACCAGCGAAAGGACAGGCCGCTACAATGAGCAGTTCTTC; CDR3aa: CTSERTGRYNEQFF
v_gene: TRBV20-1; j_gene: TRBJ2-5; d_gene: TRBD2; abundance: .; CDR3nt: TGCAGTGCTAGAGATTTGAGAAGGCTAGCGGGAGTGGAAGAGACCCAGTACTTC; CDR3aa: CSARDLRRLAGVEETQYF
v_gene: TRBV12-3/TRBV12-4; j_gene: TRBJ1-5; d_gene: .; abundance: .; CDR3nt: TGTGTCAGCAGTTTGGTAGAGGGTCGGGGTCAGCCCCAGCATTTT; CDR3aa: CVSSLVEGRGQPQHF
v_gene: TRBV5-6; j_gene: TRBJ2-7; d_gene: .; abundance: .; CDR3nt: TGTGCCAGCAGTCAGCCAGCCGCAAACGAGCGGTACTTC; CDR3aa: CASSQPAANERYF
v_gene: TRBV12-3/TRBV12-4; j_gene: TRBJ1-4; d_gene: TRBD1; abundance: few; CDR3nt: TGTGCCAGCAGTTTATGGGCGGGGGACAGCGGTGAAAAACTGTTTTTT; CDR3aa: CASSLWAGDSGEKLFF
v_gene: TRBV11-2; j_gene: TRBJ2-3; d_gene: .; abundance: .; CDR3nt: TGTGCCAGCTGCTTATTGGGGGGGCGCGGGGGCAATCAGACAGATACGCAGTATTTT; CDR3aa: CASCLLGGRGGNQTDTQYF
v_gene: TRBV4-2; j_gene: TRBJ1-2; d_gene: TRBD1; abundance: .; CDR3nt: TGTACCAGCAGCCAGGGGGGGCTGGATATAGGTGGCTACACCTTC; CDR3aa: CTSSQGGLDIGGYTF
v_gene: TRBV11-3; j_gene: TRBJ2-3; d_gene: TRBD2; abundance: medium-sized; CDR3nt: TGTGCCAGCAGATTAGCGGGGGTGGATACGCAGTATTTT; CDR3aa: CASRLAGVDTQYF
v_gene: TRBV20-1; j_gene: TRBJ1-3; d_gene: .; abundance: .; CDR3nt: TGCAGTGCTATAAATCATAGGAGTGCTTCTGGAAACACCATATATTTT; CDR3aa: CSAINHRSASGNTIYF
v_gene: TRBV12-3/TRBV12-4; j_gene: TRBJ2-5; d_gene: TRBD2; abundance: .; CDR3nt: TGTGCCAGCAACACCGGACTAGCGGGAGATCAAGAGGCCCAGTACTTC; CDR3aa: CASNTGLAGDQEAQYF
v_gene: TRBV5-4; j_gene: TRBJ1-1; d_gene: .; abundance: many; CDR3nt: TGTGCCAGCAGCCCAGGGGCCCATATAGGGGCGGACACTGAAGCTTTCTTT; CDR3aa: CASSPGAHIGADTEAFF
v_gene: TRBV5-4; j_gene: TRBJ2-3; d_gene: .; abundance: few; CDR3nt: TGTGCCAGCAGCTCTCGAGGGGGGGCGAGCTTTCGCGCAGATACGCAGTATTTT; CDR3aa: CASSSRGGASFRADTQYF
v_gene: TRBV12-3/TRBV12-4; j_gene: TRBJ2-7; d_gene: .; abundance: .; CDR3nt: TGTGCCAGGAGTTTCCGGAGCTACAAGCAGTACTTC; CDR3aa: CARSFRSYKQYF
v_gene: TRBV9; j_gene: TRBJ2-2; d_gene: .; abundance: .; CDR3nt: TGTGCCAGCAGGTCCGGGGTCGGCACCGGGGAGCTGTTTTTT; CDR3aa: CASRSGVGTGELFF
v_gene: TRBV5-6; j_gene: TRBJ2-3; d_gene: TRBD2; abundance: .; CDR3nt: TGTGCCAGCAGCTTGGGACTAGCGGTAGGTCGGGTCGCAGATACGCAGTATTTT; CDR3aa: CASSLGLAVGRVADTQYF
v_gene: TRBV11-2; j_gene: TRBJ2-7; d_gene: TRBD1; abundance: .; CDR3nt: TGTGACAGTAGCTTCACGGGACAGGAGCAGTACTTC; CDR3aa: CDSSFTGQEQYF
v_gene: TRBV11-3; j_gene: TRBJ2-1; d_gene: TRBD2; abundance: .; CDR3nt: TGTGCCAGCAGCCAGGGACTAGCGGGGGGCCGCTACTACGATGAGAAGTTCTTC; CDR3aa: CASSQGLAGGRYYDEKFF
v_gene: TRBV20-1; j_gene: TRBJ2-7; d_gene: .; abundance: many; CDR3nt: TGCTCGCCGGAAAGCTACGAGCAGTACTTC; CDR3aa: CSPESYEQYF
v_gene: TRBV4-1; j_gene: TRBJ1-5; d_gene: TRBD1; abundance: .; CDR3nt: TGCGCCAGCAGCCCTACAGGGGGCGATCAGCCCCAGCATTTT; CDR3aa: CASSPTGGDQPQHF
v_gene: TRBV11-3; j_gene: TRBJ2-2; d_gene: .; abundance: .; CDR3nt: TGTGCCAGCAACTTCGGGGGGCCGAGAGATAGAACAGGGGAGCTGTTTTTT; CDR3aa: CASNFGGPRDRTGELFF
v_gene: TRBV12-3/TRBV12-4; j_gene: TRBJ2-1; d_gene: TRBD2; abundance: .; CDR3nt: TGTGCCAGCAGTTATAGAACTAGCGGGAGAAACAATAAGCAGTTCTTC; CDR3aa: CASSYRTSGRNNKQFF
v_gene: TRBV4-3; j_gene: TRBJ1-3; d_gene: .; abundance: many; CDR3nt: TGCGCCAGCAGCCAAGAAGCCCAAAACACCATATATTTT; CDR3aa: CASSQEAQNTIYF
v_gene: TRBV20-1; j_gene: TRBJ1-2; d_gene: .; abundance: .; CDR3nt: TGCAGTGCTCCCATCAGGGGACATAAAGGGGGCTACACCTTC; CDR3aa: CSAPIRGHKGGYTF
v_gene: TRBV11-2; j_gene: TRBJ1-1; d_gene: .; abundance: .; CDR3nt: TGTGCCAGCAGCTTAAGCCGCAGGGCGAACACTGAAGCTTTCTTT; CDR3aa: CASSLSRRANTEAFF
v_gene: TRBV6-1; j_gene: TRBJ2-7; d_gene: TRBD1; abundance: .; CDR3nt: TGTGCCAGCAGTGAATACCGGACAGGGAGACTATACGAGCAGTACTTC; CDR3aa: CASSEYRTGRLYEQYF
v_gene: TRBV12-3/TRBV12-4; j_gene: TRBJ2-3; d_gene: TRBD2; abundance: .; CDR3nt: TGTGCCAGCTGCCGGACTAGCGGGGGCACAGATACGCAGTATTTT; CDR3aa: CASCRTSGGTDTQYF
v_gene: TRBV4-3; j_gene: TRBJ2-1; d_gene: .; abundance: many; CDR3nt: TGCGCCAGCAGCCAAGATCTGGAGGCTAGCTCCTACAATGAGCAGTTCTTC; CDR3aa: CASSQDLEASSYNEQFF
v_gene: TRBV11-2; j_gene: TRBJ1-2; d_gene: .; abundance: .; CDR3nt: TGTGCTAGCAGCTTAGTATGGGGGGATGGCTGCACCTTC; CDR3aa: CASSLVWGDGCTF
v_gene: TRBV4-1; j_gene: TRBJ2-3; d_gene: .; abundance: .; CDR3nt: TGCGCCAGCAGCCAAGATCGCGGGGGCGCCTGCACAGATACGCAGTATTTT; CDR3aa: CASSQDRGGACTDTQYF
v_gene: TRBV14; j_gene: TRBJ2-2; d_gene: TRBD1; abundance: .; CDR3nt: TGTGCCAGCAGCCAGTGGGACAGCAACAACACCGGGGAGCTGTTTTTT; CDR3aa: CASSQWDSNNTGELFF
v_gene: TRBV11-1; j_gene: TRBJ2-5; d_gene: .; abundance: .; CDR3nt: TGTGCCAGCAGCTATACACAGGGTGGAGAGACTCAGTACTTC; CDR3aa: CASSYTQGGETQYF
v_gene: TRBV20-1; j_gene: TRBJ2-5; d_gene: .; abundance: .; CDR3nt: TGCAGTGCGAGAACCAACAGGGAAGTTGAGACCCAGTACTTC; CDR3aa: CSARTNREVETQYF
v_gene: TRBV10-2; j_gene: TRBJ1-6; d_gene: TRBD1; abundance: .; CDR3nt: TGCGCCAACAGACCCCACAGGGGCGGTACACCCCTCCACTTT; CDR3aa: CANRPHRGGTPLHF
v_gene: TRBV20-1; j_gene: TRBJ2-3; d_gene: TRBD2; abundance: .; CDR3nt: TGCAGTGCTCCTCCCGGGACTAGCCGAGGCACATATACGCAGTATTTT; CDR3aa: CSAPPGTSRGTYTQYF
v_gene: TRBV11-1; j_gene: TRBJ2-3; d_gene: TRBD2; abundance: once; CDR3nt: TGTGCCAGCATTCCCGGGACTAGCGGGAGTGGGGCAGATAGGCAGTATTTT; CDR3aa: CASIPGTSGSGADRQYF
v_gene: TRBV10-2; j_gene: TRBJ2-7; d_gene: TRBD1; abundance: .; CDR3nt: TGCGCCAGCAGTGAGTCGGGAAGGACAGGGAGTTTAGGGGAGTACTTC; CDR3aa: CASSESGRTGSLGEYF
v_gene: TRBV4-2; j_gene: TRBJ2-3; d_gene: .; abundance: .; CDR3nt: TGTGCCAGCAGCCAAGATCCGGACGCGGGCATAACTCGGCCCCAGTATTTT; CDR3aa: CASSQDPDAGITRPQYF
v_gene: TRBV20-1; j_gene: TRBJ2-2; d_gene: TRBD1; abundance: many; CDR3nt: TGCAGTGGGAAGACAGGGGCAGGGGAGCTGTTTTTT; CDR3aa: CSGKTGAGELFF
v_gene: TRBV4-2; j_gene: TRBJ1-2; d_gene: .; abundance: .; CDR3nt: TGTGCCAGCAACCAAAATGGTCGTGGGGGCTATGGCTACACCTTC; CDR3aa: CASNQNGRGGYGYTF
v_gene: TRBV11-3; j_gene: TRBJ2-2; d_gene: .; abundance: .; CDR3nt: TGTGCCAGCAGCCTGGCTAACTCCGGGGAGCTGTTTTTT; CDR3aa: CASSLANSGELFF
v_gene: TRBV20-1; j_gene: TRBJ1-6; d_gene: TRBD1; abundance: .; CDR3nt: TGCAGTGCTAGATCCGACCGGGACAGCTATAATACACCTCTCCACTTT; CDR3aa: CSARSDRDSYNTPLHF
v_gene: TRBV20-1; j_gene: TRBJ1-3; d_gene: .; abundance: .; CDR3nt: TGCAGTGCTGCGAGACTCTCTGGAAACACCATATATTTT; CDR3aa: CSAARLSGNTIYF
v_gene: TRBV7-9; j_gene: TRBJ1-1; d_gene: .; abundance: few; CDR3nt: TGTGCCAGCAGCGGGTCGACAGGTTTAAATGAAGCTTTCTTT; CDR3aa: CASSGSTGLNEAFF
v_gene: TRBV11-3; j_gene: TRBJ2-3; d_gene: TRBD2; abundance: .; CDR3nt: TGTGCCAGCAGCATAGGTACTAGCGGTACGCAGTATTTC; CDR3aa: CASSIGTSGTQYF
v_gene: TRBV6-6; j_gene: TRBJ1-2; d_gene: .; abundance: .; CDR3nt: .; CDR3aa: CASTLDRASYGCTF
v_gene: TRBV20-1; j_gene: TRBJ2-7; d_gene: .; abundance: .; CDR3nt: TGCAGTGCATCCGGGAACCCGTTGGAGCAGTACTTC; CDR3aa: CSASGNPLEQYF
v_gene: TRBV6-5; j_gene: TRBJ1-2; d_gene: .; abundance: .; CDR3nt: TGTGTCAGCAGTTATAGGAAGGAGAACTATGGCTACACCTTC; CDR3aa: CVSSYRKENYGYTF
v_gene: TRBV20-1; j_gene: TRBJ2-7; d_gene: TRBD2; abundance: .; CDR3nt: TGCGGTGCTCCCCCTAGCGGCAGCTCCTATGAGCAGTACTTC; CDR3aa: CGAPPSGSSYEQYF